This TCR beta chain comes out of a study of shared clonotypes between healthy human individuals (TCRdb year 2020). Concerning the study at large: Two women and a few men aged 18 to 49 years were included in the cohort. Libraries were prepared and TCR repertoires were sequenced by different laboratories using diverse techniques, in order to increase sequencing depth and limit assay-specific biases. For each donor, three plates each were used for CD4 naive and CD4 memory, two plates were used for CD8 naive, and one plate was used for CD8 memory. Per donor, leukapheresis produced somewhere between about 0.94 and 10 billion PBMCs. The study deeply sequenced blood TCR repertoires of five healthy adults to estimate repertoire size and the extent of clonotype sharing between individuals. Broader findings and caveats from the paper: When a few donors were compared, the shared fraction of clonotypes was 5% to 6.5% for naive CD4, about 4% for naive CD8, 2% to 2.5% for memory CD4, and roughly 0.4% for memory CD8. The genetic and exposure-history diversity represented was limited by the small number of donors. Even with the large sequencing depth, rarefaction of the sorted-subset datasets indicated that sequencing was incomplete. Sampling was limited to blood, and TCR repertoires in tissue likely differ from TCR repertoires in blood. Naive subsets generally had larger estimated clonotype richness than memory subsets did. Higher generation probabilities were observed for clonotypes shared by all four sorted-subset donors than for non-shared clonotypes. Pairwise subsampling indicated that sequencing depth was expected to affect the degree of clonotype sharing among donors.

This clone appeared a few times. Its antigen is still unknown. No base quality values were provided; no much bigger clone lies one nucleotide off. Using the deep immunoSEQ assay, TCR CDR3 regions were amplified from genomic DNA by multiplex PCR. For each cell subset, the extracted genomic DNA was distributed evenly across all wells of several immunoSEQ 96-well plates, and each plate served as one replicate. For sorted subsets, roughly 0.2 ug genomic DNA, equal to about 30,000 T cell genomes, was loaded into each replicate PCR. The purified libraries were quantified using a Qubit 3.0 fluorometer, sized with a Bioanalyzer 2100, and then quantified again using the KAPA Library Quantification kit. Every immunoSEQ 96-well plate was sequenced on a separate single-read 150-cycle Illumina NextSeq 550 flow cell. From the authors' description of their analysis: Because the immunoSEQ output included only junctional sequences and no quality scores, the filtering could not be the same as the filtering used for full-length reads. To assign V/J genes and CDR3, sequences were annotated using PyIR, a Python wrapper for IgBLAST v1.9, with IMGT germline references. Reads were filtered out if the reads had weak V/J assignments (E-value above 1e-6), no CDR3, stop codons, out-of-frame junctions, or ambiguous translated residues. V3J clonotypes were defined by identical inferred V gene, J gene, and CDR3 amino acid sequence. Percentage overlap between repertoires was calculated by dividing the number of shared unique clonotypes by the size of the smaller repertoire. RTK rarefaction, the Chao1 estimator, and Recon v2.1 estimates of unobserved clonotypes were used to assess repertoire richness. Generation probabilities for all TCRbeta clonotypes obtained by the gDNA method from four donors were computed using OLGA. TCRdb stores this immuneACCESS table with in-frame sequences only. Part of the clones is absent; in the studies checked, under half of the shortfall reflects unresolved V genes, and no reason is known for the rest. For V, J and clone size, that table is used; D and trimming come from the DNA. Across this sample there are 85,000 to 100,000 clones, with 60% to 70% seen only once. About 50% of the sample goes to the ten largest clones.

Healthy HIV-negative adults with no recently reported acute infections or vaccinations were included as donors. Every donor was a Caucasian adult living in Nashville, Tennessee, USA. CD8 memory samples consisted of magnetically selected CD45RO+ cells combined with CCR7-negative CD45RA+ effector memory (TemRA) cells. Blood was collected by leukapheresis, and PBMCs were isolated by Ficoll-Histopaque density gradient centrifugation and then cryopreserved in liquid nitrogen vapor phase. Analytical flow cytometry was used to check the purity and quantity of each magnetically sorted T cell population. Genomic DNA was isolated from every sorted fraction and measured by UV absorbance on a Nanodrop 2000c. The CDR3 contains 13 residues, cysteine and phenylalanine counted. Of all the DNA, just the CDR3 is kept, 39 bases in frame from base 1. The germline V gene encodes CDR1 SGHNT and CDR2 YENEEA. V is shortened by 3 bases, J by 0 bases, and the region joining them spans 3 bases.

The sequenced sample consisted of memory CD8+ T cells sorted from blood. This specimen's cell subset or site label, interpreted: CD45RO+ cells pooled with CCR7-negative TemRA cells. Recombination linked TRBV11-3 to TRBJ2-1, with the D gene too uncertain to name. This receptor was identified in a man aged 25-40 years in good health. The DNA sequence reads TGTGCCAGCAGCTTGGACTCCTACAATGAGCAGTTCTTC. Translated, it gives CASSLDSYNEQFF.